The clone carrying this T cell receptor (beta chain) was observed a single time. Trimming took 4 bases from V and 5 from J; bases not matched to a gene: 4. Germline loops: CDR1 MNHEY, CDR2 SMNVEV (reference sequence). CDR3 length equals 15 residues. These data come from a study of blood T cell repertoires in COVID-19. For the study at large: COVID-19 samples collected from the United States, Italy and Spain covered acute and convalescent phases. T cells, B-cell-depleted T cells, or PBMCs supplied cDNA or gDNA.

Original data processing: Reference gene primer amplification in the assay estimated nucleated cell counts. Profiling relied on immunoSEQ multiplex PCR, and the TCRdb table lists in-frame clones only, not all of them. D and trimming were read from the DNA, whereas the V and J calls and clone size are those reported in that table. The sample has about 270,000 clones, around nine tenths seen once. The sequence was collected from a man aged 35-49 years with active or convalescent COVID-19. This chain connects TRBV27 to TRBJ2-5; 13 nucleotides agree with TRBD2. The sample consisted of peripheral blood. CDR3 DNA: TGTGCCAGCAGTTCTCGGACTAGCGGGAGCGAGACCCAGTACTTC. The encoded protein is CASSSRTSGSETQYF.